The clone carrying this T cell receptor beta chain has at least ten counts. No antigen is known for it. The J segment lost 4 bases and the V segment lost 5 bases, leaving 5 bases of the junction unmatched. The germline V gene has CDR1 DFQATT and CDR2 SNEGSKA (reference sequence). This CDR3 region has 12 residues. This sample is part of a study of CD8 T cells in ankylosing spondylitis. Findings and caveats of the study: The study looked at matched synovial fluid samples from ankylosing spondylitis patients. Disease-linked clones were reported to be significantly enriched there. A CD8+ phenotype characterized the disease-linked clones, which were relatively rare in peripheral blood. Made up of roughly 8 highly homologous variants, a TCR beta motif appeared characteristic of ankylosing spondylitis blood. Prior literature has documented some motif variants in synovial fluid and blood from reactive arthritis.

As the method for making TCR beta libraries, quantitative 5'-RACE with molecular barcodes was used. TCRdb redid the calling of the 5' RACE reads with MiXCR, one entry per CDR3 protein. Of fewer than 550,000 distinct CDR3 sequences in the sample, approximately 5.3% are singletons; the top ten hold around 3.4%. This receptor was obtained from a male donor with ankylosing spondylitis. The sample consisted of blood, either unsorted or a sorted T cell fraction (not recorded which). V gene TRBV20-1 combines with J gene TRBJ2-7; 7 bases are a match to TRBD1. DNA for the CDR3: TGCAGTGCTTGGACAGGAATATACGAGCAGTACTTC. It is translated as CSAWTGIYEQYF.